These 4 T cell receptor beta chains were sequenced from one sample in a study of blood T cells in healthy people across ages. Combining a sample-barcoded 5' primer with a J-beta primer mix, a second PCR ran for 7 to 11 cycles. A single record per CDR3 protein comes from TCRdb applying MiXCR to the 5' RACE reads. The sample lists approximately 1.5 million distinct CDR3 sequences; roughly 43% were seen once. Sequenced material: blood. These receptors originate from a woman aged 18 to 35 in good health.

The chain employs TRBV7-2 and TRBJ2-5; TRBD2 agrees at 10 bases. Germline values: CDR1 SGHTA, CDR2 FQGNSA. J lost 11 bases, V lost 6 bases, and 15 bases had no gene match. CDR3 length: 15 residues. The CDR3 here is CASSFLAGVENEQYF. The CDR3 DNA is TGTGCCAGCAGTTTTCTAGCGGGAGTTGAAAATGAGCAGTACTTC.

Turning to this clonotype: One end of the junction does not line up with germline, which may come from a read error. The gene calls are TRBV7-9 and TRBJ2-5, with D perhaps being TRBD1 or TRBD2 (6 bases each). Germline CDR1 is SEHNR and CDR2 is FQNEAQ (reference sequence). The CDR3 sequence is 14 residues long. CDR3 sequence reads: CAGSVRGEQETQYF. The CDR3 DNA sequence: TGTGCCGGCAGCGTAAGGGGGGAACAAGAGACCCAGTACTTC.

The chain is built from TRBV20-1 and TRBJ2-3; D ambiguous. V was cut by 7 bases and J by 4 bases, with 12 bases left in between. The CDR3 sequence is 12 residues long. Germline CDR1 reads DFQATT; CDR2 reads SNEGSKA (reference sequence). CDR3 amino acids: CSVRDLSDTQYF. The CDR3 DNA is TGCAGTGTACGAGACCTATCAGATACGCAGTATTTT.

The chain has TRBV7-2 and TRBJ2-5; maybe TRBD2 (5 bases). Trimming took off 5 bases at V and 3 bases at J, with 13 bases between the two ends. This CDR3 has 14 residues. Per germline, CDR1 SGHTA and CDR2 FQGNSA. DNA of the CDR3: TGTGCCAGCAGCATTAGCAGGCGGGAAGAGACCCAGTACTTC. Translation gives CASSISRREETQYF.